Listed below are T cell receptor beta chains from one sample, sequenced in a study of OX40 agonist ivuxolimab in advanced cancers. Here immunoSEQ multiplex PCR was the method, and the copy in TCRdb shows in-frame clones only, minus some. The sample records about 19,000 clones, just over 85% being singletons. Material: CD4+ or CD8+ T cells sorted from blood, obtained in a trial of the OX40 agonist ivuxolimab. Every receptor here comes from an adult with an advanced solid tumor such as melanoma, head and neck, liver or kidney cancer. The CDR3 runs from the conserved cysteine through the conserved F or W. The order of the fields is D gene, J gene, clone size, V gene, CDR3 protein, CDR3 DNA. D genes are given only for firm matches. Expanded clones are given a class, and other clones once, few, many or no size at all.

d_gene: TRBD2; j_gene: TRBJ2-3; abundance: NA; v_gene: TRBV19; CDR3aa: CASSMRGGPVGYPTDTQYF; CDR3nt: TGTGCCAGTAGTATGCGGGGGGGCCCGGTTGGTTATCCCACAGATACGCAGTATTTT
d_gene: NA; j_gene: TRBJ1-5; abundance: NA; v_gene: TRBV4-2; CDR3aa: CASSQDIWGMGGYQPQHF; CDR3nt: TGTGCCAGCAGCCAAGATATATGGGGGATGGGGGGGTATCAGCCCCAGCATTTT
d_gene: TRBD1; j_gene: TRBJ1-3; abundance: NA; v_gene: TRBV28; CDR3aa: CASSWSQQGSGNTIYF; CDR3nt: TGTGCCAGCAGTTGGAGTCAACAGGGGAGTGGAAACACCATATATTTT
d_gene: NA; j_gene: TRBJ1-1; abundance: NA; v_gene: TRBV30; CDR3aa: CAWSKRTENTEAFF; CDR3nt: TGTGCCTGGAGTAAAAGGACGGAGAACACTGAAGCTTTCTTT
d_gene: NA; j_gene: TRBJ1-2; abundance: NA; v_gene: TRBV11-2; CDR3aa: CASGTSNYGYTF; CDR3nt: TGTGCCAGCGGGACTTCTAACTATGGCTACACCTTC
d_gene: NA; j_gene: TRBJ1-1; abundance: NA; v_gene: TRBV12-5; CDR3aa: CASGLVPTGNWNTEAFF; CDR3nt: TGTGCTAGTGGTTTGGTACCAACAGGGAACTGGAACACTGAAGCTTTCTTT
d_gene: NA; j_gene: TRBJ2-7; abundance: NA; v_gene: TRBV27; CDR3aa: CASSLSSSAQYF; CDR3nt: TGTGCCAGCAGTTTATCGAGTTCCGCGCAGTACTTC
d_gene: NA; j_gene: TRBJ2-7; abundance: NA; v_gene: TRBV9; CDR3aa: CASSPTGSSYEQYF; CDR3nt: TGTGCCAGCAGCCCCACAGGCAGCTCCTACGAGCAGTACTTC
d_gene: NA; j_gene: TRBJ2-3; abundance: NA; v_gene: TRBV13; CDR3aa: CASSLQSGTDTQYF; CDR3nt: TGTGCCAGCAGCTTACAATCGGGCACAGATACGCAGTATTTT
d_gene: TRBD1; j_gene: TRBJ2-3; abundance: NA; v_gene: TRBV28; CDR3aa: CASSSSGTGGADTQYF; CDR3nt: TGTGCCAGCAGTTCTTCCGGGACAGGGGGCGCAGATACGCAGTATTTT
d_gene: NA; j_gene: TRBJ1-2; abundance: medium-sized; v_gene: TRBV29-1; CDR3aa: CSVPLTENYGYTF; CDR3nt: TGCAGCGTCCCCTTGACGGAAAACTATGGCTACACCTTC
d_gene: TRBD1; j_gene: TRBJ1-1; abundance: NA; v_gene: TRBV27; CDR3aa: CASSSVPGQGNGEAFF; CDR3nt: TGTGCCAGCAGTTCCGTTCCGGGACAGGGGAATGGTGAAGCTTTCTTT
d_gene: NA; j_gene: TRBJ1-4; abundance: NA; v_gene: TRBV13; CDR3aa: CASSFRGGGEKLFF; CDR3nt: TGTGCCAGCAGCTTCCGTGGAGGGGGTGAAAAACTGTTTTTT
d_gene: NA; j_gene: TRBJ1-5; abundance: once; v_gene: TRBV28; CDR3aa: CASTDLRSQPQHF; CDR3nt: TGTGCCAGCACCGACTTACGGAGTCAGCCCCAGCATTTT
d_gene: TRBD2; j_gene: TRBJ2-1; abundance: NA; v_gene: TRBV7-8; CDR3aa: CASSWEGDYLWQFF; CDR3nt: TGTGCCAGCAGCTGGGAGGGAGACTACTTGTGGCAGTTCTTC
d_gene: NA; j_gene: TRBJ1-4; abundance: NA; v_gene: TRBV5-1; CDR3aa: CASSTWADATNEKLFF; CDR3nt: TGCGCCAGCAGCACATGGGCCGATGCAACTAATGAAAAACTGTTTTTT
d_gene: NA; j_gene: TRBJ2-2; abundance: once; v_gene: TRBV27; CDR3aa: CASSGGPGRTGELFF; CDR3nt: TGTGCCAGCAGTGGGGGACCGGGAAGAACCGGGGAGCTGTTTTTT
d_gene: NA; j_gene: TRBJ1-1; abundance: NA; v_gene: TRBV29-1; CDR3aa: CSALPRDTNTEAFF; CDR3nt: TGCAGCGCCCTCCCCCGGGACACGAACACTGAAGCTTTCTTT
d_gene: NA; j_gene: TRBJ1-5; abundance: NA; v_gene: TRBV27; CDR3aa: CASSQLPGGGNQPQHF; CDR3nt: TGTGCCAGCAGTCAGTTGCCCGGGGGAGGCAATCAGCCCCAGCATTTT
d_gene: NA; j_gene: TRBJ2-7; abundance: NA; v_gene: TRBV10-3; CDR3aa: CAISESGGQIEQYF; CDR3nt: TGTGCCATCAGTGAGTCTGGGGGGCAGATCGAGCAGTACTTC
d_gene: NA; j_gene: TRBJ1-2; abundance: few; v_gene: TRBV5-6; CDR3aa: CASSRGTAVDYTF; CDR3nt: TGTGCCAGCAGCCGGGGGACGGCTGTCGACTACACCTTC
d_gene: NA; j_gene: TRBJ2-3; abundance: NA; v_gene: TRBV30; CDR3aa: CAWSSTDTQYF; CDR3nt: TGTGCCTGGAGTTCCACAGATACGCAGTATTTT
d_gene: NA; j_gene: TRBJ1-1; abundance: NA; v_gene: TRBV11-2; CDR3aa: CASSSGEHWAFF; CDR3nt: TGTGCCAGCAGTTCGGGGGAACACTGGGCTTTCTTT
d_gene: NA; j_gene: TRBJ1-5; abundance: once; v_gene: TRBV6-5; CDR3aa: CASSPGGLGNQPQHF; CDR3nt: TGTGCCAGCAGTCCCGGGGGGCTAGGGAATCAGCCCCAGCATTTT
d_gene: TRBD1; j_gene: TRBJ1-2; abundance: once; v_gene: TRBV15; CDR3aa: CATSQRQGGYTF; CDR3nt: TGTGCCACCAGCCAGCGACAGGGTGGCTACACCTTC
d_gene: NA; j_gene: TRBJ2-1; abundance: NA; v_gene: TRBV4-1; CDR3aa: CASSQGGNEQFF; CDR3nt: TGCGCCAGCAGCCAAGGCGGGAATGAGCAGTTCTTC
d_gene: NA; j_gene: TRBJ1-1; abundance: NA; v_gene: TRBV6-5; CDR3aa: CASRRAELNTEAFF; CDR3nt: TGTGCCAGCAGGCGGGCCGAGTTGAACACTGAAGCTTTCTTT
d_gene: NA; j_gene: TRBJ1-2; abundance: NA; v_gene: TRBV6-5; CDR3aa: CASSYSGWGDYGYTF; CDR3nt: TGTGCCAGCAGTTACTCGGGCTGGGGCGACTATGGCTACACCTTC
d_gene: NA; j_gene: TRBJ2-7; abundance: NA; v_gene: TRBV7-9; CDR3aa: CASSLSEVVDEQYF; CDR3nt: TGTGCCAGCAGCTTATCTGAAGTTGTGGACGAGCAGTACTTC
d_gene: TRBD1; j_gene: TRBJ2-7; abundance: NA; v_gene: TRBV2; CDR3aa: CASTGTGGEQYF; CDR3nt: TGTGCCAGCACCGGGACAGGGGGCGAGCAGTACTTC
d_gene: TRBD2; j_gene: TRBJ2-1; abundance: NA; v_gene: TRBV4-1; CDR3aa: CASSPVASGRRDEQFF; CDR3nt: TGCGCCAGCAGCCCGGTGGCTAGCGGGAGAAGAGATGAGCAGTTCTTC
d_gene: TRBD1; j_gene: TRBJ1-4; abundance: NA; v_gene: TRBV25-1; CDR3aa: CASSERGTGREKLFF; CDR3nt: TGTGCCAGCAGTGAAAGAGGGACAGGGAGAGAAAAACTGTTTTTT
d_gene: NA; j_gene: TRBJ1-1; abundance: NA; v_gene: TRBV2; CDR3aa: CASNERTTFPMNTEAFF; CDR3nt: TGTGCCAGCAACGAACGGACCACATTCCCTATGAACACTGAAGCTTTCTTT
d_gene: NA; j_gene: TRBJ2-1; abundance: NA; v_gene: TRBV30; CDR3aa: CAFSAGRGGYNEQFF; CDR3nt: TGTGCCTTTAGCGCAGGCAGGGGGGGCTACAATGAGCAGTTCTTC
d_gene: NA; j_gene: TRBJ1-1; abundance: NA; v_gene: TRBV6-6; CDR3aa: CASSIGQDEAFF; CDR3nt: TGTGCCAGCAGCATAGGCCAAGATGAAGCTTTCTTT
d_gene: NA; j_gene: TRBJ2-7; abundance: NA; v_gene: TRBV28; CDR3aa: CASSPPAHEQYF; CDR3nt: TGTGCCAGCAGCCCACCCGCTCACGAGCAGTACTTC
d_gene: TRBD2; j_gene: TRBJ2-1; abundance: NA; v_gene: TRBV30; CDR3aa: CALTLGRGADEQFF; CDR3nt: TGTGCCTTAACCCTAGGGAGGGGCGCCGATGAGCAGTTCTTC
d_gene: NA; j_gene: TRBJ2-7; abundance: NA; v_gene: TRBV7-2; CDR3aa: CASSLAAGEQYF; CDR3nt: TGTGCCAGCAGCTTAGCCGCGGGCGAGCAGTACTTC
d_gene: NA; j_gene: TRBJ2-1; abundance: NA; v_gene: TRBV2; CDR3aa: CASLPPSSNDNEQFF; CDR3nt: TGTGCCAGCTTACCCCCGTCTTCCAACGACAATGAGCAGTTCTTC
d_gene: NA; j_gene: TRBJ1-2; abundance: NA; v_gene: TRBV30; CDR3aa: CAWSVGVPANYGYTF; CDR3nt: TGTGCCTGGAGTGTCGGGGTCCCAGCTAACTATGGCTACACCTTC
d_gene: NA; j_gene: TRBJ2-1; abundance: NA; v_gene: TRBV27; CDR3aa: CASSPHSGPYNEQFF; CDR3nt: TGTGCCAGCAGTCCGCACTCCGGACCTTACAATGAGCAGTTCTTC
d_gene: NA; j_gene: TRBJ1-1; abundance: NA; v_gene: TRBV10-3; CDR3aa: CAIKGGTEAFF; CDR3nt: TGTGCCATCAAAGGGGGCACTGAAGCTTTCTTT
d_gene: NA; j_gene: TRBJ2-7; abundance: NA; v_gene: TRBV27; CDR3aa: CASSFRVSYEQYF; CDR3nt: TGTGCCAGCAGTTTTCGGGTCTCCTACGAGCAGTACTTC
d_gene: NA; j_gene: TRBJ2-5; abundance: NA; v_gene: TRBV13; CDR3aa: CASSLGQTQYF; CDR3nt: TGTGCCAGCAGCTTAGGGCAGACCCAGTACTTC
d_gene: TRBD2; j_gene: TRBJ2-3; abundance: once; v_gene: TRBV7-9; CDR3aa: CASSITSGGSDTQYF; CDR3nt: TGTGCCAGCAGCATCACTAGCGGGGGATCAGATACGCAGTATTTT
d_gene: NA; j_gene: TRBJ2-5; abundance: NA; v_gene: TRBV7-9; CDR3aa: CASSLELGQETQYF; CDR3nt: TGTGCCAGCAGCTTAGAACTGGGCCAAGAGACCCAGTACTTC
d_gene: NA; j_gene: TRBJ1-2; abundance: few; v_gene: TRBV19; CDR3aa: CASSIGWAGNGYTF; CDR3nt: TGTGCCAGTAGTATAGGATGGGCAGGGAACGGCTACACCTTC
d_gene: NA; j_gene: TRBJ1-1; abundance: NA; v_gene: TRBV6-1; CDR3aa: CASSGADGGNTEAFF; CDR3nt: TGTGCCAGCAGCGGTGCCGACGGGGGGAACACTGAAGCTTTCTTT
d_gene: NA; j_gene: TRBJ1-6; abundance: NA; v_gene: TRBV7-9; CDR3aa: CASSRSTGSAPLHF; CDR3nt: TGTGCCAGCAGCCGATCCACAGGGTCTGCACCCCTCCACTTT
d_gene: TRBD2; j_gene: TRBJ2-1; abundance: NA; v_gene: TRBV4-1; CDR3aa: CASSHRLAGGPGNEQFF; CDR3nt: TGCGCCAGCAGCCACCGTCTAGCGGGGGGGCCGGGCAATGAGCAGTTCTTC
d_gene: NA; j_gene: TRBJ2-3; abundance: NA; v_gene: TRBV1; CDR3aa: CTSSQGLAGVGSGTDTQYF; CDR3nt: NA
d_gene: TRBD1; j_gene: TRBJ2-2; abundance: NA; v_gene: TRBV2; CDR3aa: CASSPRGTGGNTGELFF; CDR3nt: TGTGCCAGCAGTCCCCGTGGGACAGGGGGGAACACCGGGGAGCTGTTTTTT
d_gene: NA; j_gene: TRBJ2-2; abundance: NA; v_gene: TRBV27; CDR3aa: CASSLVTGELFF; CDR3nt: TGTGCCAGCAGTTTGGTTACCGGGGAGCTGTTTTTT
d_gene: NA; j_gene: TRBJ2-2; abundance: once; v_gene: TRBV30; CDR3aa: CAWIAGMNTGELFF; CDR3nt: TGTGCCTGGATCGCAGGGATGAACACCGGGGAGCTGTTTTTT
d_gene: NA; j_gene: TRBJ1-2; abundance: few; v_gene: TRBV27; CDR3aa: CASSLSSYSFNYGYTF; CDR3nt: TGTGCCAGCAGTTTATCCTCCTACTCCTTTAACTATGGCTACACCTTC
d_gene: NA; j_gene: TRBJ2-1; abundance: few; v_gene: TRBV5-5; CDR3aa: CASSLGKNEQFF; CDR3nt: TGTGCCAGCAGCTTGGGGAAAAATGAGCAGTTCTTC